This TCR beta chain was observed in a study of T cell responses to AZD1222 COVID-19 vaccine. Profiled with immunoSEQ multiplex PCR; TCRdb holds only in-frame clones, not every one. The repertoire table contains over 130,000 clones. This TCR came from an adult in good health. Sequencing was done on a sample of peripheral blood.

This chain's CDR3 is CASSLLGFLGRKEANEKLFF. The CDR3 DNA reads TGTGCCAGCAGTCTTCTTGGTTTTTTAGGGCGAAAAGAGGCTAATGAAAAACTGTTTTTT. The rearrangement joins TRBV28 to TRBJ1-4; D is undetermined. V was clipped by 5 bases and J by 3 bases, with 28 bases between them. The CDR3 covers 20 residues. The germline V gene has CDR1 MDHEN and CDR2 SYDVKM.